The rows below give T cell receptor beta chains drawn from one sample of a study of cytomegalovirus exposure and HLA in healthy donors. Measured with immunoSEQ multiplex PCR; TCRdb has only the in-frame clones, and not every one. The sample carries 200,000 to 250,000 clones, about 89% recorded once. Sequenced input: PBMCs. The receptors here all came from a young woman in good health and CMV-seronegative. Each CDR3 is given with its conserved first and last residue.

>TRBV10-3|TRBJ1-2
CAIRGTGRYTF
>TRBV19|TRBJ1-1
CASRGLEAFF
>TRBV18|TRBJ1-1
CASSPLAGQEAFF
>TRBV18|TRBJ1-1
CASSPFQGNTEAFF
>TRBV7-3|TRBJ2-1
CASSLSLAGGEQFF
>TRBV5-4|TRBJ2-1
CASSILSGRLYNEQFF
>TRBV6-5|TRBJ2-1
CASSYSTSYNEQFF
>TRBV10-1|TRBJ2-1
CASSDDERQNNEQFF
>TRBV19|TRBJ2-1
CASSMLAGGTYNEQFF
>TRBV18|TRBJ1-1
CASSQTGQTEAFF
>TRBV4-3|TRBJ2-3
CASSQDSDLVDTQYF
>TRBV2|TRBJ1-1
CASSKQGANTEAFF
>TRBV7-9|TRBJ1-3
CASSSLWVGQGRSGNTIYF
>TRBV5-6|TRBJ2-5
CASSLDWTSASQYF
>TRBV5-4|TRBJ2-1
CASSLSGPGNNEQFF
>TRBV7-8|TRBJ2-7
CASSLGPTGEQYF
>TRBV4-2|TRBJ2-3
CASSQDTAGVARDTQYF
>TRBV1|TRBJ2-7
CTSSQGTSVSCLVCEQYF
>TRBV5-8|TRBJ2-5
CASSLASGRKETQYF
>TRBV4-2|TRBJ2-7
CASSQRQISGTEQYF